Included here is one TCR beta chain sequence, with context. Its matching antigen is unknown. The data are from a study of STAT5B mutations in CD4+ large granular lymphocyte leukemia. Study-wide results and limits: Higher CD4+ than CD8+ T-LGLL clonality might reflect small sample size. Patient CD4-sorted repertoires looked more clonal than healthy CD4+ repertoires, even without putative leukemic clones. Top patient clones used TRBV06 genes more often: 8/27 versus 2/35 in controls.

The CDR3 has 12 amino acids. Germline values: CDR1 SNHLY, CDR2 FYNNEI. Between the trimmed V and J ends, which lost 4 bases and 8 bases, there was a span of 11 bases. The survey-level immunoSEQ assay was used. Clones were read by immunoSEQ multiplex PCR, and TCRdb kept only the in-frame ones, dropping some. The profile shows 45,000 to 55,000 clones, around 70% of them singletons. This sequence joins TRBV2 and TRBJ2-5, with D maybe TRBD2 (5 bases). The sequenced sample consisted of CD4+ T cells from blood buffy coats. The TCR originated in a human donor in good health. The CDR3 nucleotides are TGTGCCAGCAGTGGGGTTCGGGAAACCCAGTACTTC. This encodes CASSGVRETQYF. Full variable domain (remainder filled in from reference TRBV2 and TRBJ2-5): EPEVTQTPSHQVTQMGQEVILRCVPISNHLYFYWYRQILGQKVEFLVSFYNNEISEKSEIFDDQFSVERPDGSNFTLKIRSTKLEDSAMYFCASSGVRETQYFGPGTRLLVL.